This TCR beta chain was recovered during a study of T cell changes during pregnancy in multiple sclerosis (dated by TCRdb to between 2017 and 2020). The study in broad terms: Changes in the T cell repertoire over the course of pregnancy were examined in this study in women with multiple sclerosis.

The method behind the library was the immunoSEQ multiplex PCR assay. The clones in this table, taken by TCRdb from immuneACCESS, are in-frame only. Not every clone is retained; where verified, under half of the shortfall comes from an unresolved V gene, and the cause of the rest is unknown. Across this sample there are under 130,000 clones, with approximately 90% seen only once. The ten most abundant clones make up 3% to 3.5% of the sample. This clone was seen a single time. Its binding antigen is unknown. Base qualities are not provided; no much larger clone lies one nucleotide away. The CDR3 goes from the cysteine to the phenylalanine over 12 residues. The only DNA kept is the CDR3, 36 bases in frame from the first base. V loses 5 bases, J loses 4 bases, and the germline ends lie 9 bases apart. The germline V gene yields MNHNS for CDR1 and SASEGT for CDR2.

This clonotype was obtained from a female donor with multiple sclerosis, enrolled in a pregnancy study. This specimen consisted of peripheral blood, obtained after pregnancy. The chain is encoded by TRBV6-1 joined to TRBJ2-7; TRBD2 could be the D gene, as 5 bases match. The DNA sequence is TGTGCCAGCAGTCACTCGGGGTACGAGCAGTACTTC. Its translation is CASSHSGYEQYF.